These 4 T cell receptor beta chains originate from one sample sequenced in a study of T cells in Graves' hyperthyroidism and ophthalmopathy. TCR beta CDR3 sequences were amplified from RNA transcripts. HTBI primers were used for first-round RT-PCR of the TCR CDR3. TCRdb processed the multiplex PCR reads anew with MiXCR; each CDR3 protein has one entry. The sample includes about 590,000 distinct CDR3 sequences, approximately 14% of them seen just once. Sequenced: blood. The receptors stem from a woman aged 30 to 39 with Graves' hyperthyroidism.

The chain links TRBV30 to TRBJ2-2; 8 bases align to TRBD1. The CDR3 sequence is 16 residues long. CDR1 and CDR2 from the germline V gene are GTSNPN and SVGIG (reference sequence). Trimming at V came to 1 base and at J to 3 bases, leaving 7 bases not matched to a gene. This CDR3 is CAWSEQGARYTGELFF. The DNA for the CDR3 is TGTGCCTGGAGTGAGCAGGGGGCGCGGTACACCGGGGAGCTGTTTTTT. The whole variable domain, remainder taken from reference TRBV30 and TRBJ2-2, is SQTIHQWPATLVQPVGSPLSLECTVEGTSNPNLYWYRQAAGRGLQLLFYSVGIGQISSEVPQNLSASRPQDRQFILSSKKLLLSDSGFYLCAWSEQGARYTGELFFGEGSRLTVL.

Ten or more counts support this clonotype. The J gene is TRBJ2-3, the V gene TRBV6-2 or TRBV6-3; the match to TRBD2 covers 9 bases. V gave up 2 bases and J gave up 5 bases; unmatched junction bases: 11. CDR3 length equals 17 residues. The germline CDR1 and CDR2 sequences are MNHEY and SVGEGT. The CDR3 nucleotides read TGTGCCAGCAGTTACGGGGGACTAGCAGCCGTGAGAGATACGCAGTATTTT. It specifies CASSYGGLAAVRDTQYF.

This clonotype was picked up many times. The CDR3 nucleotides read TGTGCCAGCTCATCTCGACAGGGAGAGCAGTACTTC. As protein: CASSSRQGEQYF. The chain carries TRBV18 and TRBJ2-7; 7 nucleotides agree with TRBD1. The CDR3 has 12 amino acids. CDR1 is KGHSH and CDR2 is LQKENI in the germline V gene. V dropped 5 bases and J dropped 7; count of bases not matched to a gene: 5.

Note on this clonotype: A much larger clone is a single base away; this may be a read error. This chain links TRBV14 with TRBJ2-1; TRBD2 matches 11 bases. Germline V gene data show CDR1 as SGHDN and CDR2 as FVKESK. CDR3 length: 16 amino acids. CDR3 amino acids: CASSQELAGAYNEQLF. In nucleotides, the CDR3 is TGTGCCAGCAGCCAAGAACTAGCGGGAGCCTACAATGAGCAGCTCTTC. Filled out from reference TRBV14 and TRBJ2-1, the complete variable domain reads EAGVTQFPSHSVIEKGQTVTLRCDPISGHDNLYWYRRVMGKEIKFLLHFVKESKQDESGMPNNRFLAERTGGTYSTLKVQPAELEDSGVYFCASSQELAGAYNEQLFGPGTRLTVL.